This TCR beta chain came from a study of T cells in narcolepsy. Method: immunoSEQ multiplex PCR; TCRdb's copy keeps in-frame clones and lacks some. This sample carries roughly 32,000 clones, about four fifths of them seen once, and the ten largest clones take roughly 0.99%. V was clipped by 4 bases and J by 12 bases; unmatched bases: 9. CDR3 size: 14 residues. Germline loops: CDR1 SGHNT, CDR2 YYREEE (reference sequence). The specimen sequenced was CD45RA- memory CD4+ T cells from PBMCs. The sequence came from a human donor with narcolepsy. The V call is TRBV5-4, the J call TRBJ2-4; 11 nucleotides match TRBD2. The DNA of the CDR3 is TGTGCCAGCAGCCTAGCGGGAGGTTTCGGGGGTCAGTACTTC. Translation: CASSLAGGFGGQYF.